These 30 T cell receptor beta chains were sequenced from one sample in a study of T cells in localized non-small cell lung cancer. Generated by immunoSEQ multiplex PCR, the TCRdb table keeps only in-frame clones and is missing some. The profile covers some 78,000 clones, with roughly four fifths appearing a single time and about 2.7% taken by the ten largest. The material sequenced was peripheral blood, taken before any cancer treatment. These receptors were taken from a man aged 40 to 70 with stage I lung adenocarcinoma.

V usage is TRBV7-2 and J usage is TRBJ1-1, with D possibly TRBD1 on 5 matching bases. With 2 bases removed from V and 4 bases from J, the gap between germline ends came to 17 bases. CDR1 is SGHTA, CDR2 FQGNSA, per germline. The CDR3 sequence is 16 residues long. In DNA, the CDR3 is TGTGCCAGCAGCTTAAAGGGGATAGAGGCAGCCACTGAAGCTTTCTTT. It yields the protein CASSLKGIEAATEAFF.

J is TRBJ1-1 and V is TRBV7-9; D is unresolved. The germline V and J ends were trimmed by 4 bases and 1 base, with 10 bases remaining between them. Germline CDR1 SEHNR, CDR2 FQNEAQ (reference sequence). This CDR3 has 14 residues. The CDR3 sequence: CASSSDAWNTEAFF. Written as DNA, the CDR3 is TGTGCCAGCAGCTCCGACGCCTGGAACACTGAAGCTTTCTTT.

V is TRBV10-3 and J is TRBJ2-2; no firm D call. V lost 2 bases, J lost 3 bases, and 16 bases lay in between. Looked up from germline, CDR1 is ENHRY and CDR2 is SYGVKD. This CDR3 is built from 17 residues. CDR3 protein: CAISEQAPGFHTGELFF. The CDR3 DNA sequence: TGTGCCATCAGTGAGCAGGCTCCTGGGTTTCACACCGGGGAGCTGTTTTTT.

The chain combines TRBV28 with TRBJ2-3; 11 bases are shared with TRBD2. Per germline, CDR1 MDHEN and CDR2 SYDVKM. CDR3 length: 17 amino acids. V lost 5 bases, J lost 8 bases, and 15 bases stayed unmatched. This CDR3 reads CASSPTSGSTGNPTQYF. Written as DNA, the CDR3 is TGTGCCAGCAGTCCAACTAGCGGGAGTACCGGTAATCCTACGCAGTATTTT.

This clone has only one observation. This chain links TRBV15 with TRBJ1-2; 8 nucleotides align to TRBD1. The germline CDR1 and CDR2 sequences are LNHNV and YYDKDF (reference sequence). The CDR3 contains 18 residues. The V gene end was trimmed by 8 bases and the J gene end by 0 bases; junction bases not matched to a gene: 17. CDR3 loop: CATSSRRSRGPSNYGYTF. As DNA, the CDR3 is TGTGCCACCTCCTCCCGCCGTAGCAGGGGGCCTTCTAACTATGGCTACACCTTC.

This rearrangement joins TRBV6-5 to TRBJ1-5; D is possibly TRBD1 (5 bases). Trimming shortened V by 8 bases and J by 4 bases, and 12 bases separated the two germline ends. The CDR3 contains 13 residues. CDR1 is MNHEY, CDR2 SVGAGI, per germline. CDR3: CASGAGRNQPQHF. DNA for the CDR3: TGTGCCAGCGGGGCGGGGCGTAATCAGCCCCAGCATTTT.

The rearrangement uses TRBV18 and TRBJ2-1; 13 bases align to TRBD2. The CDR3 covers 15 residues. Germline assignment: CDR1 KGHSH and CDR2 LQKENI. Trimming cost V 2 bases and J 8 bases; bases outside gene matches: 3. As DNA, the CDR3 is TGTGCCAGCTCACCAAGACTAGCGGGAGGCGATGAGCAGTTCTTC. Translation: CASSPRLAGGDEQFF.

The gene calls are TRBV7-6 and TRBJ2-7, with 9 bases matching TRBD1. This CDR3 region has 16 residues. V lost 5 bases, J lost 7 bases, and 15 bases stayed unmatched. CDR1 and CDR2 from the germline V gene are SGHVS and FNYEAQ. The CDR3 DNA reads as TGTGCCAGCAGCGGTTACAGGGGGCATGACCCTGGAGAGCAGTACTTC. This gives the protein CASSGYRGHDPGEQYF.

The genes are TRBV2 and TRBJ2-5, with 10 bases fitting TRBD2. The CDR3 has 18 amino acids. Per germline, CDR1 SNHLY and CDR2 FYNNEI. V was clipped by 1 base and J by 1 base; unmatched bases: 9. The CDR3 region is CASSEGELAGALQETQYF. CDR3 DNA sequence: TGTGCCAGCAGTGAAGGCGAGCTAGCGGGGGCCCTCCAAGAGACCCAGTACTTC.

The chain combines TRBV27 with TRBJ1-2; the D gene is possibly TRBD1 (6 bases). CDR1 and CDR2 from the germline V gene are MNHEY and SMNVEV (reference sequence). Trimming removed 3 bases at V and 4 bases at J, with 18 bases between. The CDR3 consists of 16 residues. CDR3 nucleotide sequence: TGTGCCAGCAGTTTCGTACCGTGGATAGGGGGCTATGGCTACACCTTC. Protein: CASSFVPWIGGYGYTF.

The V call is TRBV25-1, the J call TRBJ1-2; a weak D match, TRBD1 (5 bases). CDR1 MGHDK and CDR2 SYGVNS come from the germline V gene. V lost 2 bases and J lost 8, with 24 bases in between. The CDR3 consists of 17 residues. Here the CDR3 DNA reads TGTGCCAGCAGTGAAGCCTCACCGAGCTCTGAGGGGCGCGGCTACACCTTC. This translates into CASSEASPSSEGRGYTF.

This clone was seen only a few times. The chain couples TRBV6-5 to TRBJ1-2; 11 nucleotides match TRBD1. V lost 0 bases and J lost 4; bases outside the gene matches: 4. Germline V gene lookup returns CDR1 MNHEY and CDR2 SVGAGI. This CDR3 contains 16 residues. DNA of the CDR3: TGTGCCAGCAGTTACTCCAGGACAGGGGGCGGCTATGGCTACACCTTC. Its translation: CASSYSRTGGGYGYTF.

In DNA form, the CDR3 reads TGTGCCAACCAGCGGGGCAAAAACATTCAGTACTTC. This codes for CANQRGKNIQYF. This sequence joins TRBV27 and TRBJ2-4; TRBD2 matches at 7 bases. There are 12 residues in the CDR3. Germline loops: CDR1 MNHEY, CDR2 SMNVEV (reference sequence). The ends lost 10 bases at V and 3 bases at J; junction bases unmatched: 3.

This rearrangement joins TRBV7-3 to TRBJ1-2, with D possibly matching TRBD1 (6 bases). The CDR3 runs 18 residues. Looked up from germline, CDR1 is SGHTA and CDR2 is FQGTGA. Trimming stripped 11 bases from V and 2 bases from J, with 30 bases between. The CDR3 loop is CAPFVLGQRPSVNYGYTF. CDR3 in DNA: TGTGCCCCGTTCGTCCTCGGACAGCGACCTTCTGTGAACTATGGCTACACCTTC.

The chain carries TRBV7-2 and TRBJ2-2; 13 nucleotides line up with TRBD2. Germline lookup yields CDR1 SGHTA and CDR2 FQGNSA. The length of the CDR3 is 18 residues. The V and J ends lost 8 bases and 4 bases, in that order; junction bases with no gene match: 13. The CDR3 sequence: CASWTTSGRLGGTGELFF. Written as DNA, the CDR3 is TGTGCCAGCTGGACGACTAGCGGGAGGCTCGGAGGCACCGGGGAGCTGTTTTTT.

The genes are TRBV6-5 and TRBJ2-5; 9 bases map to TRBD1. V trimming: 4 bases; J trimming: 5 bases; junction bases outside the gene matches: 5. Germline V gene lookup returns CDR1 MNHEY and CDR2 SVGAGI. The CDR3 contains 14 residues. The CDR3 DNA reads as TGTGCCAGCAGTTTCACAGGGGGCCGGGAGACCCAGTACTTC. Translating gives CASSFTGGRETQYF.

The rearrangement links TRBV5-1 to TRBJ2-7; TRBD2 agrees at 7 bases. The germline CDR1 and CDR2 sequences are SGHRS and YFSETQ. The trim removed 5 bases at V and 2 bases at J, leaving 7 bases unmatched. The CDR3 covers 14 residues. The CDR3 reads CASSDLAATYEQYF. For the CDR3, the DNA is TGCGCCAGCAGTGACCTAGCGGCCACCTACGAGCAGTACTTC.

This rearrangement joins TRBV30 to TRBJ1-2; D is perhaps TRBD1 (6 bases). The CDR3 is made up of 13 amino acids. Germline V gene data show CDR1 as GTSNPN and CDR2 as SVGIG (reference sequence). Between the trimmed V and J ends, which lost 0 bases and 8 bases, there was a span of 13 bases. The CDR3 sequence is CAWSVGGGEGYTF. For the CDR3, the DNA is TGTGCCTGGAGTGTGGGGGGCGGTGAAGGCTACACCTTC.

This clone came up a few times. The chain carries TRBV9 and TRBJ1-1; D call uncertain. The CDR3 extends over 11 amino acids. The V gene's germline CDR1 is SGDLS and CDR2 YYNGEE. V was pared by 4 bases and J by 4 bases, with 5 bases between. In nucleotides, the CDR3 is TGTGCCAGCAGCCGGGGCACTGAAGCTTTCTTT. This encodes CASSRGTEAFF.

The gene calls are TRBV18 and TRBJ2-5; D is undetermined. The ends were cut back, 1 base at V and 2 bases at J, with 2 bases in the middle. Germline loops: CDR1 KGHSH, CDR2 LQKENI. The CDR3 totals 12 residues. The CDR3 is CASSPQQETQYF. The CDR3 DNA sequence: TGTGCCAGCTCACCACAACAAGAGACCCAGTACTTC. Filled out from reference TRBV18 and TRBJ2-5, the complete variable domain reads NAGVMQNPRHLVRRRGQEARLRCSPMKGHSHVYWYRQLPEEGLKFMVYLQKENIIDESGMPKERFSAEFPKEGPSILRIQQVVRGDSAAYFCASSPQQETQYFGPGTRLLVL.

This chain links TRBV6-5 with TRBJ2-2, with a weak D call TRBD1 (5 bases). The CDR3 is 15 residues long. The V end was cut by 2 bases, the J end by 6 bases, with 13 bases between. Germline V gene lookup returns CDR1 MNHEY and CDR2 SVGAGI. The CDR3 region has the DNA TGTGCCAGCAGTTACGGACACAGAGATTCCGGGGAGCTGTTTTTT. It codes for CASSYGHRDSGELFF.

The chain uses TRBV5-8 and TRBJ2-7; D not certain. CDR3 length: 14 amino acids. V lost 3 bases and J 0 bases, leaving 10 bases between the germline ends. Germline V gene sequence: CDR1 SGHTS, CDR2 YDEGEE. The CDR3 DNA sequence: TGTGCCAGCAGCTATTCCGGGTCCTCCTACGAGCAGTACTTC. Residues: CASSYSGSSYEQYF.

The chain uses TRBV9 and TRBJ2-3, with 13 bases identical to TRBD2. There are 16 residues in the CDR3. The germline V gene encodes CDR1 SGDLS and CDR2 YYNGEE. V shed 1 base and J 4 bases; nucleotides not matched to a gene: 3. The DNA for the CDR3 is TGTGCCAGCAGCGTACAGGGACTAGCGGGACCAGATACGCAGTATTTT. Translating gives CASSVQGLAGPDTQYF.

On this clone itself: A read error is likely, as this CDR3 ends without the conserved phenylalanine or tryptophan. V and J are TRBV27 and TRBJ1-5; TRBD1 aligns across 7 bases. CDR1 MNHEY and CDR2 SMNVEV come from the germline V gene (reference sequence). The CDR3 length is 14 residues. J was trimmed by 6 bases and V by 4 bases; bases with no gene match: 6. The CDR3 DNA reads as TGTGCCAGCAGTTCAACGAGGGGGCGTCAGCCCCAGCATCTT. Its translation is CASSSTRGRQPQHL.

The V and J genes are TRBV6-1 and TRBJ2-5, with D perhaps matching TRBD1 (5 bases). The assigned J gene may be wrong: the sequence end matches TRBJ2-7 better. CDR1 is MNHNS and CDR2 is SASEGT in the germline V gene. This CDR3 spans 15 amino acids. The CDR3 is CASSGETGLAYEQYF. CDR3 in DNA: TGTGCCAGCAGTGGAGAAACAGGTTTGGCCTACGAGCAGTACTTC.

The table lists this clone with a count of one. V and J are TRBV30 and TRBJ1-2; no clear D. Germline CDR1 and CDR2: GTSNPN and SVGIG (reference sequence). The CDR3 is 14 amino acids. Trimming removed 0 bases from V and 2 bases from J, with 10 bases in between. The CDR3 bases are TGTGCCTGGAGTGTATTAGGCTACAACTATGGCTACACCTTC. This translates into CAWSVLGYNYGYTF.

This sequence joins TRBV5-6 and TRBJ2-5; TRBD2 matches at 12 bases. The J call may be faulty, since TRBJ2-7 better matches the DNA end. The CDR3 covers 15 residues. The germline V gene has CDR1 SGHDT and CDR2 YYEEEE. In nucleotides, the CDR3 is TGTGCCAGCAGCCGGTTGGGACTAGCGGGCTACGAGCAGTACTTC. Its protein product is CASSRLGLAGYEQYF.

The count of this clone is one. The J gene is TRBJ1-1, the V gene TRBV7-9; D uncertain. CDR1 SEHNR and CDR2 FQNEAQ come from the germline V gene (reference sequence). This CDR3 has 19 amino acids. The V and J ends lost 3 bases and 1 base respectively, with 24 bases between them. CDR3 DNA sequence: TGTGCCAGCAGCTTGGAAGGGTTCGGTTCCTGGGCCTCGAACACTGAAGCTTTCTTT. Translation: CASSLEGFGSWASNTEAFF.

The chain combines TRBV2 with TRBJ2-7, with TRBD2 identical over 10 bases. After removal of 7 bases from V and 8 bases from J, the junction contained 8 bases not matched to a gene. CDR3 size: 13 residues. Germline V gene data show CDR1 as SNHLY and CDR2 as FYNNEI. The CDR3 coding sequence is TGTGCCAGCATGAGAGGGACTAGCGCAAAGCAGTACTTC. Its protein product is CASMRGTSAKQYF.

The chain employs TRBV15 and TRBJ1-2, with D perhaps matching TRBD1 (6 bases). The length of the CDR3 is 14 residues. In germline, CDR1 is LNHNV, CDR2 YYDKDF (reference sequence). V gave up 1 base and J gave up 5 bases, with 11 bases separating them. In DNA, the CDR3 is TGTGCCACCAGCAGAGCCTCGACAGGATATGGCTACACCTTC. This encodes CATSRASTGYGYTF. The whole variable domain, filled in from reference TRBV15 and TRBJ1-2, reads DAMVIQNPRYQVTQFGKPVTLSCSQTLNHNVMYWYQQKSSQAPKLLFHYYDKDFNNEADTPDNFQSRRPNTSFCFLDIRSPGLGDTAMYLCATSRASTGYGYTFGSGTRLTVV.